This is a list of T cell receptor beta chains from one sample in a study of T cells after yellow fever vaccination. TCRdb passed the 5' RACE reads through MiXCR, listing each CDR3 protein once. The sample records 620,000 or so distinct CDR3 sequences, approximately 13% being singletons. This specimen was PBMCs, taken on the day of the yellow fever booster vaccination. Source of these receptors: a man aged 30 to 45 who received the YFV17D yellow fever vaccine. The CDR3 runs from the conserved cysteine through the conserved F or W. D genes are given only for firm matches. Part of the rows lack a size; the others show once, few, many or a class for expanded clones.

cdr3_aa: CASTADYGYTF
cdr3_nt: TGTGCCAGCACCGCAGACTATGGCTACACCTTC
d_call: NA
j_call: TRBJ1-2
v_call: TRBV28
clone_size: NA

cdr3_aa: CASSSTASSPLHF
cdr3_nt: TGTGCCAGCAGCTCGACCGCGTCATCACCCCTCCACTTT
d_call: NA
j_call: TRBJ1-6
v_call: TRBV13
clone_size: NA

cdr3_aa: CSVYGLAKETQYF
cdr3_nt: TGCAGTGTTTACGGACTGGCCAAAGAGACCCAGTACTTC
d_call: NA
j_call: TRBJ2-5
v_call: TRBV20-1
clone_size: few

cdr3_aa: CASSQDDDGHRAYEQYF
cdr3_nt: TGTGCCAGCAGCCAAGACGATGATGGGCATCGCGCCTACGAGCAGTACTTC
d_call: NA
j_call: TRBJ2-7
v_call: TRBV4-2
clone_size: NA

cdr3_aa: CASSYGLAGRDEQFF
cdr3_nt: TGTGCCAGCAGCTACGGACTAGCGGGAAGGGATGAGCAGTTCTTC
d_call: TRBD2
j_call: TRBJ2-1
v_call: TRBV25-1
clone_size: few

cdr3_aa: CSLSGGVLTDTQYF
cdr3_nt: TGCAGCCTAAGCGGGGGGGTACTTACAGATACGCAGTATTTT
d_call: TRBD2
j_call: TRBJ2-3
v_call: TRBV29-1
clone_size: many

cdr3_aa: CASSPLKGAYEQYF
cdr3_nt: TGTGCCAGCTCACCACTGAAGGGGGCGTATGAGCAGTACTTC
d_call: TRBD1
j_call: TRBJ2-7
v_call: TRBV18
clone_size: NA

cdr3_aa: CASRLSTGEQFF
cdr3_nt: TGTGCCAGCCGCCTCTCTACGGGGGAGCAGTTCTTC
d_call: NA
j_call: TRBJ2-1
v_call: TRBV3-1
clone_size: few

cdr3_aa: CASSFVQGNTYNEQFF
cdr3_nt: TGTGCCAGCAGTTTCGTCCAGGGAAATACCTACAATGAGCAGTTCTTC
d_call: NA
j_call: TRBJ2-1
v_call: TRBV28
clone_size: NA

cdr3_aa: CACRTGEYNEQFF
cdr3_nt: TGTGCCTGCCGGACAGGGGAATACAATGAGCAGTTCTTC
d_call: TRBD1
j_call: TRBJ2-1
v_call: TRBV30
clone_size: few

cdr3_aa: CASRGQANSPLHF
cdr3_nt: TGCGCCAGCAGGGGACAGGCCAATTCACCCCTCCACTTT
d_call: TRBD1
j_call: TRBJ1-6
v_call: TRBV10-2
clone_size: NA

cdr3_aa: CASSLRWEGETQYF
cdr3_nt: TGTGCCAGCAGTTTAAGGTGGGAAGGGGAGACCCAGTACTTC
d_call: NA
j_call: TRBJ2-5
v_call: TRBV27
clone_size: NA

cdr3_aa: CSVGYSMDPRTDTQYF
cdr3_nt: TGCAGCGTTGGATACTCAATGGACCCTCGCACAGATACGCAGTATTTT
d_call: NA
j_call: TRBJ2-3
v_call: TRBV29-1
clone_size: few

cdr3_aa: CASSDAGELFF
cdr3_nt: TGCGCCAGCAGTGATGCCGGGGAGCTGTTTTTT
d_call: NA
j_call: TRBJ2-2
v_call: TRBV10-2
clone_size: many

cdr3_aa: CASSYPIEREGTDTQYF
cdr3_nt: TGTGCCAGCAGTTACCCGATCGAGCGGGAGGGCACAGATACGCAGTATTTT
d_call: TRBD2
j_call: TRBJ2-3
v_call: TRBV6-2/TRBV6-3
clone_size: few

cdr3_aa: CSVWDRAQYF
cdr3_nt: TGCAGCGTTTGGGACCGGGCCCAGTACTTC
d_call: NA
j_call: TRBJ2-5
v_call: TRBV29-1
clone_size: many

cdr3_aa: CASSPPPPDRLGGYTF
cdr3_nt: TGTGCCAGCTCACCACCGCCCCCGGACAGGCTCGGTGGCTACACCTTC
d_call: TRBD1
j_call: TRBJ1-2
v_call: TRBV18
clone_size: NA

cdr3_aa: CASSYSSRNTEAFF
cdr3_nt: TGTGCCAGCAGTTACTCGAGCAGGAACACTGAAGCTTTCTTT
d_call: NA
j_call: TRBJ1-1
v_call: TRBV6-2/TRBV6-3
clone_size: NA